This is a list of T cell receptor beta chains from one sample in a study of CD4 T cells in relation to SARS-CoV-2 and coronaviruses. Method: immunoSEQ multiplex PCR; TCRdb's copy keeps in-frame clones and lacks some. The sample includes some 44,000 clones, more than 65% of them seen just once. These TCRs are of unknown antigen specificity. The sequenced material came from naive CD4+ T cells from PBMCs, cultured in vitro. Receptor source: an adult with COVID-19. Both conserved end residues are part of each CDR3.

TRBJ1-2,TRBV20-1,CSASGRRGRGYGYTF
TRBJ2-5,TRBV6-5,CASRRLQAYQETQYF
TRBJ2-1,TRBV5-1,CASSSATGGSSYNEQFF
TRBJ1-2,TRBV7-9,CASSPVGEYGYTF
TRBJ1-6,TRBV4-1,CASSQEWGGTYNSPLHF
TRBJ2-1,TRBV7-9,CASSTQIATSYNEQFF
TRBJ2-1,TRBV6-2/TRBV6-3,CASSDRLAVGYNEQFF
TRBJ2-1,TRBV3-1/TRBV3-2,CASSRGLAGAGSYNEQFF
TRBJ2-3,TRBV18,CASSPNRGGTDTQYF
TRBJ2-7,TRBV5-1,CASSLGEYRASYEQYF